This T cell receptor beta chain was captured in a study of post-analysis software for immune sequencing data. Study details: Several disease courses (relapsing-remitting, secondary progressive and progressive-relapsing) of multiple sclerosis were included.

The germline V and J ends were trimmed by 0 bases and 5 bases, with 14 bases remaining between them. The CDR3 totals 15 residues. From germline, CDR1 is SGHRS and CDR2 YFSETQ. Unique-molecular-identifier-tagged TCR beta cDNA libraries were used. A few hundred thousand cDNA molecules were obtained from roughly 1 to 10 million T cells. TCRdb re-derived calls from the PCR reads in MiXCR, one entry per CDR3 protein. Of about 200,000 distinct CDR3 sequences listed, around 29% are singletons. Study-wide results and caveats: TRBV segments more frequent in patients than in controls numbered roughly five and included TRBV5-6, TRBV5-1 and TRBV20-1. F measure grouped same-batch samples tightly together. Controls' normalized Chao1 diversity significantly exceeded that of multiple sclerosis patients.

In regard to this clonotype: Its matching antigen is unknown.

The specimen sequenced was blood. The TCR was taken from a girl aged 2 to 17 with multiple sclerosis. The rearrangement uses TRBV5-1 and TRBJ1-1, with D perhaps TRBD1 (6 bases). CDR3 bases: TGCGCCAGCAGCTTGGTCGGGGGCGCGGGAACTGAAGCTTTCTTT. This translates into CASSLVGGAGTEAFF.